A single sample is the source of the 16 T cell receptor beta chains below, sequenced in a study of blood T cells in healthy people across ages. Together with a sample-barcoded 5' primer, a J-beta primer mix was included in a second PCR lasting about 7 to 12 cycles. TCRdb used MiXCR to reprocess the 5' RACE reads, holding one entry per CDR3 protein. The table has 710,000 or so distinct CDR3 sequences, approximately 30% seen once. The sequencing input was blood. The source is a woman of 80 years or more in good health.

This clonotype was seen ten or more times. The genes are TRBV4-2 and TRBJ2-3; TRBD2 matches 9 bases. Germline-derived CDR1 and CDR2 are LGHNA and YNFKEQ. CDR3 length: 16 amino acids. V dropped 1 base and J dropped 7; count of bases not matched to a gene: 9. The CDR3 DNA is TGTGCCAGCAGCCAAGCAGGGGCTAGCGGGGCGCATACGCAGTATTTT. Translation: CASSQAGASGAHTQYF.

This clonotype has a handful of counts. The CDR3 region has the DNA TGCAGTGCTAGAGATGGGCGGGGGATCAAATCCACCGGGGAGCTGTTTTTT. Encoded protein: CSARDGRGIKSTGELFF. The chain carries TRBV20-1 and TRBJ2-2; 7 nucleotides line up with TRBD2. CDR1 and CDR2 (germline): DFQATT, SNEGSKA (reference sequence). The CDR3 runs to 17 residues. The junction had 11 bases not matched to a gene; V was cut back by 0 bases and J by 4 bases.

This clonotype was seen many times. The junction departs from germline at one end; a sequencing error may be responsible. The chain employs TRBV29-1 and TRBJ1-6, with D hard to call. Germline V gene sequence: CDR1 SQVTM, CDR2 ANQGSEA. This CDR3 is built from 14 residues. The CDR3 protein is CSVEGVPADSPLHF. The CDR3 DNA sequence: TGCAGCGTGGAAGGAGTCCCAGCGGATTCACCCCTCCACTTT.

Ten or more counts support this clonotype. This sequence joins TRBV3-1 and TRBJ2-3, with D possibly matching TRBD2 (5 bases). The CDR3 has 15 amino acids. Trimming removed 3 bases at V and 0 bases at J, with 10 bases between. Looked up from germline, CDR1 is LGHDT and CDR2 is YNNKEL (reference sequence). The CDR3: CASSQSGYSTDTQYF. The CDR3 bases are TGTGCCAGCAGCCAGAGCGGTTACAGCACAGATACGCAGTATTTT.

This clonotype was recorded at least ten times. This chain connects TRBV27 to TRBJ2-7, with a tentative D call TRBD1 (5 bases). This CDR3 is built from 15 residues. V lost 6 bases and J lost 5, with 20 bases in between. Germline values: CDR1 MNHEY, CDR2 SMNVEV (reference sequence). This chain's CDR3 is CASSPGAGEGNEQYF. The CDR3 region has the DNA TGTGCCAGCAGCCCTGGGGCTGGTGAAGGGAACGAGCAGTACTTC.

This clonotype was counted at least ten times. The genes are TRBV7-3 and TRBJ2-1, with D tentatively TRBD1 or TRBD2 (6 bases each). The V and J ends lost 8 bases and 0 bases respectively, with 17 bases between them. CDR1 is SGHTA and CDR2 is FQGTGA in the germline V gene. The CDR3 has 16 amino acids. DNA for the CDR3: TGTGCCAGCGGAGGGACACCCTCAAGCTCCTACAATGAGCAGTTCTTC. This gives the protein CASGGTPSSSYNEQFF.

This rearrangement joins TRBV30 to TRBJ2-7; D not resolved. This CDR3 has 14 amino acids. The ends were cut back, 0 bases at V and 6 bases at J, with 15 bases in the middle. From germline, CDR1 is GTSNPN and CDR2 SVGIG (reference sequence). The CDR3 DNA is TGTGCCTGGAGTGTAAGCTACGCCTCTCGCGAGCAGTACTTC. Translation: CAWSVSYASREQYF. The entire variable domain, with the rest obtained from reference TRBV30 and TRBJ2-7, is as follows: SQTIHQWPATLVQPVGSPLSLECTVEGTSNPNLYWYRQAAGRGLQLLFYSVGIGQISSEVPQNLSASRPQDRQFILSSKKLLLSDSGFYLCAWSVSYASREQYFGPGTRLTVT.

As regards this clonotype: This may stem from a read error, because a much larger clone lies one nucleotide away. This chain links TRBV6-4 with TRBJ2-1; D unresolved. V was clipped by 3 bases and J by 4 bases, with 13 bases between them. Germline V CDR1 and CDR2: MRHNA, SNTAGT. This CDR3 is built from 15 residues. For the CDR3, the DNA is TGTGCCAGCAGTGATGGCGCTTCGAGATACAATGAGCAGTTCTTC. It codes for CASSDGASRYNEQFF.

CDR3 protein: CASSPGKNEQYF. CDR3 nucleotide sequence: TGTGCCAGCAGTCCGGGGAAGAACGAGCAGTACTTC. J is TRBJ2-4 and V is TRBV5-5; weak D call: TRBD2 (5 bases). The J call may be in error: the DNA end matches TRBJ2-7 better. Per the germline V gene, CDR1 is SGHKS and CDR2 is YYEKEE (reference sequence). The CDR3 runs to 12 residues.

The chain couples TRBV19 to TRBJ2-5, with a possible D match to TRBD2 (6 bases). Germline CDR1 is LNHDA and CDR2 is SQIVND (reference sequence). V lost 2 bases and J 11 bases, leaving 15 bases between the germline ends. The CDR3 contains 13 residues. The CDR3 DNA sequence: TGTGCCAGTAGTATACAGGGAGGCAATGAGCAGTACTTC. Residues: CASSIQGGNEQYF.

This clonotype was found a few times. V and J are TRBV29-1 and TRBJ1-1; 7 bases align to TRBD1. The V and J ends lost 3 bases and 3 bases, in that order; junction bases with no gene match: 4. The CDR3 is made up of 13 amino acids. Germline CDR1 and CDR2: SQVTM and ANQGSEA. The CDR3 DNA is TGCAGCGTTGATCAGGGGGGGCACACTGAAGCTTTCTTT. It is translated as CSVDQGGHTEAFF.

This clonotype was observed many times. Possible read error: a much larger clone is one base away. The rearrangement links TRBV7-6 to TRBJ2-5; possibly TRBD2 for D (6 bases). V shed 5 bases and J shed 2 bases, with 15 bases lying between them. This CDR3 contains 15 residues. Germline V CDR1 and CDR2: SGHVS, FNYEAQ. In nucleotides, the CDR3 is TGTGCCAGCAGCCCCTGGGGGGACCCTCAAGAGACCCAGTACTTC. Translated, it gives CASSPWGDPQETQYF.

This chain uses TRBV7-2 with TRBJ1-5; D gene ambiguous. Germline CDR1 is SGHTA and CDR2 is FQGNSA. Trimming removed 5 bases at V and 16 bases at J, with 15 bases between. The CDR3 runs to 11 residues. CDR3 residues: CASSSGPSKHF. CDR3 in DNA: TGTGCCAGCAGCAGCGGACCATCCAAACATTTT.

The sample holds a few counts of this clonotype. With a much larger clone just one base away, this may be a read error. The chain recombines TRBV7-3 with TRBJ2-5; no reliable D call. From germline, CDR1 is SGHTA and CDR2 FQGTGA. The length of the CDR3 is 15 residues. The germline V and J ends were trimmed by 8 bases and 11 bases, with 27 bases remaining between them. This CDR3 is CASGPFLGRVNEQYF. The DNA of the CDR3 is TGTGCCAGCGGTCCCTTTTTAGGCCGGGTCAATGAGCAGTACTTC.

Comment on this clonotype: This may be a read error, as it is one base from a much larger clone. The genes are TRBV20-1 and TRBJ2-5; 11 bases match TRBD2. Germline-derived CDR1 and CDR2 are DFQATT and SNEGSKA (reference sequence). The CDR3 is 15 amino acids. The J segment lost 11 bases and the V segment lost 3 bases, leaving 14 bases of the junction unmatched. CDR3 loop: CSASLSGGAFSEQYF. DNA of the CDR3: TGCAGTGCTAGTCTTAGCGGGGGGGCCTTTAGTGAGCAGTACTTC.

This clonotype was seen just once. Relative to the germline gene, one junction end is altered; a read error may explain this. The chain employs TRBV20-1 and TRBJ2-2; perhaps TRBD2 as D (5 bases). There are 16 residues in the CDR3. Germline V lookup: CDR1 DFQATT, CDR2 SNEGSKA (reference sequence). Here the CDR3 reads CSARDRLAADTGERFF. CDR3 DNA: TGCAGTGCTAGAGATCGGCTGGCAGCGGATACCGGGGAGCGGTTTTTT.